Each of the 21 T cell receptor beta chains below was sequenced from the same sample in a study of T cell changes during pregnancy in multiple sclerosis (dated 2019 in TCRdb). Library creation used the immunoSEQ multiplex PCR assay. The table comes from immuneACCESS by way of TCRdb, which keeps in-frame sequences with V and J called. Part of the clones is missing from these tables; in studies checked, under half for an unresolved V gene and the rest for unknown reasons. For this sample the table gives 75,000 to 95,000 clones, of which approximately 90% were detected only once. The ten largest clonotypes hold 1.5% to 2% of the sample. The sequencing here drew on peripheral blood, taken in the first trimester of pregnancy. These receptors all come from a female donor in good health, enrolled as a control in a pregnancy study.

The CDR3 protein is CASSQDAAGMNEKLFF. Here the CDR3 DNA reads TGTGCCAGCAGCCAAGACGCGGCAGGGATGAATGAAAAACTGTTTTTT. V and J are TRBV4-2 and TRBJ1-4; D is perhaps TRBD1 (5 bases). V was pared by 0 bases and J by 5 bases, with 13 bases between. CDR1 is LGHNA and CDR2 is YNFKEQ in the germline V gene. The CDR3 runs to 16 residues.

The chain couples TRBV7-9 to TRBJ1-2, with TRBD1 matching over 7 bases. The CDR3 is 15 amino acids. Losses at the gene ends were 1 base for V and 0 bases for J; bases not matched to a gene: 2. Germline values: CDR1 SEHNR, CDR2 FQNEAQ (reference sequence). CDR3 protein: CASSLVGQANYGYTF. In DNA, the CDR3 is TGTGCCAGCAGCTTAGTCGGACAGGCTAACTATGGCTACACCTTC.

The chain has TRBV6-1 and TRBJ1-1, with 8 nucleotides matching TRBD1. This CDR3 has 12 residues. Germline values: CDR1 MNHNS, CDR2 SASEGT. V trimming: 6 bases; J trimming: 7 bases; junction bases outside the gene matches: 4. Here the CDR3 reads CASRRTGIEAFF. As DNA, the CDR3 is TGTGCCAGCAGGAGGACAGGGATTGAAGCTTTCTTT.

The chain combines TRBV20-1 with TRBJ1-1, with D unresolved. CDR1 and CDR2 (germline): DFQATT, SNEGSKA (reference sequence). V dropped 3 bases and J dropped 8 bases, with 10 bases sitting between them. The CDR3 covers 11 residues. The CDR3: CSARPEIEAFF. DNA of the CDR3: TGCAGTGCTAGGCCTGAGATCGAAGCTTTCTTT.

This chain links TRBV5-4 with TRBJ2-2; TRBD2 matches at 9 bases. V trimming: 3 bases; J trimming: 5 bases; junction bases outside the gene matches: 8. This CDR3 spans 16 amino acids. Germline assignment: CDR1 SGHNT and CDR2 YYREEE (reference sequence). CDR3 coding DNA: TGTGCCAGCAGCTGGATAAGCGGGGGGCCTACCGGGGAGCTGTTTTTT. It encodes CASSWISGGPTGELFF. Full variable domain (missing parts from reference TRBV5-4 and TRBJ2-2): ETGVTQSPTHLIKTRGQQVTLRCSSQSGHNTVSWYQQALGQGPQFIFQYYREEENGRGNFPPRFSGLQFPNYSSELNVNALELDDSALYLCASSWISGGPTGELFFGEGSRLTVL.

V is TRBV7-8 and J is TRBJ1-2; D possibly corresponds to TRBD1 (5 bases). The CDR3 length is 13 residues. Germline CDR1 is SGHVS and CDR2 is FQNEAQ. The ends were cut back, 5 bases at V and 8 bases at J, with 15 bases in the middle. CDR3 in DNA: TGTGCCAGCAGCCGCCCGGGACTTTACGGCTACACCTTC. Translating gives CASSRPGLYGYTF. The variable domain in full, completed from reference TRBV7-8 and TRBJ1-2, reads GAGVSQSPRYKVAKRGQDVALRCDPISGHVSLFWYQQALGQGPEFLTYFQNEAQLDKSGLPSDRFFAERPEGSVSTLKIQRTQQEDSAVYLCASSRPGLYGYTFGSGTRLTVV.

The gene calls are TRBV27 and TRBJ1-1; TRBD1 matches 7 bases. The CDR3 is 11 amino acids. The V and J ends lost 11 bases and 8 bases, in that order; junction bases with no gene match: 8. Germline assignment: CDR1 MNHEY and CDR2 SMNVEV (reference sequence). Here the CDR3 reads CASRTGAEAFF. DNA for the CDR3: TGTGCCTCCCGGACAGGCGCCGAAGCTTTCTTT.

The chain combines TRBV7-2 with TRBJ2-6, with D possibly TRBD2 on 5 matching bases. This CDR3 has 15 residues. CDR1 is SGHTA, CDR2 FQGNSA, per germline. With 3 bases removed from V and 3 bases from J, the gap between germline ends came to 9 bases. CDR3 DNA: TGTGCCAGCAGCTTCGGAGAGGGTGGGGCCAACGTCCTGACTTTC. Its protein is CASSFGEGGANVLTF. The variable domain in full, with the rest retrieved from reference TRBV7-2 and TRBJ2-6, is GAGVSQSPSNKVTEKGKDVELRCDPISGHTALYWYRQSLGQGLEFLIYFQGNSAPDKSGLPSDRFSAERTGGSVSTLTIQRTQQEDSAVYLCASSFGEGGANVLTFGAGSRLTVL.

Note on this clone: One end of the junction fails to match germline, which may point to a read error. The CDR3 DNA is TGTGCCAGCAGTGGAGGGACAGGGGGCCCCAAGAACTTC. As protein: CASSGGTGGPKNF. This chain links TRBV6-1 with TRBJ2-5; 12 bases match TRBD1. The CDR3 has 13 amino acids. The V gene's germline CDR1 is MNHNS and CDR2 SASEGT.

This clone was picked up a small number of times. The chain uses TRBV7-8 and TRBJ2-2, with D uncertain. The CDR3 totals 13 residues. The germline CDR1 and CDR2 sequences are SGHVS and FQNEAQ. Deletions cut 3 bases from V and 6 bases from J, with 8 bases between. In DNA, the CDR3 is TGTGCCAGCAGCTTTCTTGAGGCCGGGGAGCTGTTTTTT. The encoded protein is CASSFLEAGELFF.

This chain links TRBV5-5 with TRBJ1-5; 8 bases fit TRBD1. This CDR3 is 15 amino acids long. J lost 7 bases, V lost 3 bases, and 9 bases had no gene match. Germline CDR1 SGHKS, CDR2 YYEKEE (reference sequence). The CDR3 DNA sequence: TGTGCCAGCAGCTCTACCGGGACAGGCGTCCAGCCCCAGCATTTT. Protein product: CASSSTGTGVQPQHF. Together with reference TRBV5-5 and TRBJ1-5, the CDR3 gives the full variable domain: DAGVTQSPTHLIKTRGQQVTLRCSPISGHKSVSWYQQVLGQGPQFIFQYYEKEERGRGNFPDRFSARQFPNYSSELNVNALLLGDSALYLCASSSTGTGVQPQHFGDGTRLSIL.

CDR3 in amino acids: CASSQGDSSYEQYF. As DNA, the CDR3 is TGTGCCAGCAGCCAAGGGGACAGCTCCTACGAGCAGTACTTC. This rearrangement joins TRBV4-2 to TRBJ2-7; TRBD1 aligns across 7 bases. CDR3 size: 14 residues. Germline CDR1 reads LGHNA; CDR2 reads YNFKEQ. Losses at the gene ends were 1 base for V and 0 bases for J; bases not matched to a gene: 0.

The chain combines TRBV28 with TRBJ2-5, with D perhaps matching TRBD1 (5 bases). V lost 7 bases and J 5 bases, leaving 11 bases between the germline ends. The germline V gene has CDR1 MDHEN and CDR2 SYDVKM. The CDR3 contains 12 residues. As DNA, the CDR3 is TGTGCCAGCATGGGGCCCCGGGAGACCCAGTACTTC. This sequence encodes CASMGPRETQYF.

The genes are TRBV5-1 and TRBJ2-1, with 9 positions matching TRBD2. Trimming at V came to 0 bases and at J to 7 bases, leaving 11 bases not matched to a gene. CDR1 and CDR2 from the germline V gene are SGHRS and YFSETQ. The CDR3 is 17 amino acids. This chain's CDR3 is CASSLVLAGSTGNEQFF. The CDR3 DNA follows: TGCGCCAGCAGCTTGGTTCTAGCGGGGTCGACTGGGAATGAGCAGTTCTTC.

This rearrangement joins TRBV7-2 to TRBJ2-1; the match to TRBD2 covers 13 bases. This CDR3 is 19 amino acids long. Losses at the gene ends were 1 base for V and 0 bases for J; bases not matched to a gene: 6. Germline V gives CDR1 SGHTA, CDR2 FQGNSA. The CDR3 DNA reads TGTGCCAGCAGCTTAGGGACTAGCGGGGGCCAGAGCTCCTACAATGAGCAGTTCTTC. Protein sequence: CASSLGTSGGQSSYNEQFF.

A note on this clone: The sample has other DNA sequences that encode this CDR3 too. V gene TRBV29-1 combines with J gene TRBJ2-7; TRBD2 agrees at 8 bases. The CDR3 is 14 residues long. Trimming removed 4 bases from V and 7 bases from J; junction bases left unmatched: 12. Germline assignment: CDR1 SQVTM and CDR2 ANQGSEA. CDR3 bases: TGCAGCGTTGGTTTCAGCGGGGGAGCTCGTGAGCAGTACTTC. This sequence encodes CSVGFSGGAREQYF.

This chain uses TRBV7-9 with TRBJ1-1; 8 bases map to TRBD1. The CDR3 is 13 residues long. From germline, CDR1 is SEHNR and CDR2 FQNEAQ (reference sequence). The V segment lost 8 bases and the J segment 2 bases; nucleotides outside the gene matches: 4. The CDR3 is CASGGQGNTEAFF. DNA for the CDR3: TGTGCCAGCGGCGGACAGGGAAACACTGAAGCTTTCTTT.

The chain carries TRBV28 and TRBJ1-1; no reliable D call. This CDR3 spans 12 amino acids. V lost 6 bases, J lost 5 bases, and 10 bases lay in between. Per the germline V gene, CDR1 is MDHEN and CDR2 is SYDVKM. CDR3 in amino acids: CASSPAGTEAFF. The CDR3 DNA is TGTGCCAGCAGCCCGGCCGGGACTGAAGCTTTCTTT.

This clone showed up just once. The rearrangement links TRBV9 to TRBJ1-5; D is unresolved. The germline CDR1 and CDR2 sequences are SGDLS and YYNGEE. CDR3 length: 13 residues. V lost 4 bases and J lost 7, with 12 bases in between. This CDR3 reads CASSPRSGQPQHF. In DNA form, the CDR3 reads TGTGCCAGCAGCCCCCGAAGCGGACAGCCCCAGCATTTT.

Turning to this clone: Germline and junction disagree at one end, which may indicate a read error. CDR3 sequence: CVSSHGVWENIQYF. CDR3 in DNA: TGCGTCAGCAGCCATGGAGTATGGGAAAACATTCAGTACTTC. The J gene is TRBJ2-4, the V gene TRBV4-1; no firm D call. The length of the CDR3 is 14 residues. CDR1 is MGHRA, CDR2 YSYEKL, per germline.

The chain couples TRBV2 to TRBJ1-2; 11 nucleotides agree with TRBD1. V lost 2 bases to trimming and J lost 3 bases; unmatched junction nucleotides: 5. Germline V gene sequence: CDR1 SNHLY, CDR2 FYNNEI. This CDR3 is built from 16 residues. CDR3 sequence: CASSEPGQGAHYGYTF. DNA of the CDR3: TGTGCCAGCAGTGAACCTGGACAGGGGGCCCACTATGGCTACACCTTC.